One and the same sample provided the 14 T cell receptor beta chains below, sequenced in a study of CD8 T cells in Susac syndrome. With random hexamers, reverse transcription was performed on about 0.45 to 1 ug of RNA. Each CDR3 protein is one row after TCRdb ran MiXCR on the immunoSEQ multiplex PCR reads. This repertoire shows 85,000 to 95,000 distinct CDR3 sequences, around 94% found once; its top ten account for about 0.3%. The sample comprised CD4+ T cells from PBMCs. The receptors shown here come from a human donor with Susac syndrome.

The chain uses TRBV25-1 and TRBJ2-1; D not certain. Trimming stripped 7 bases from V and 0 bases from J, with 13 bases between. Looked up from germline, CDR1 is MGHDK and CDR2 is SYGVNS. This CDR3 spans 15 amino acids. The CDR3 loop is CASINPSDSYNEQFF. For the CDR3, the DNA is TGTGCCAGCATCAACCCCAGCGACTCCTACAATGAGCAGTTCTTC. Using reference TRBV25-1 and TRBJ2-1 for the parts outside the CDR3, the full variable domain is EADIYQTPRYLVIGTGKKITLECSQTMGHDKMYWYQQDPGMELHLIHYSYGVNSTEKGDLSSESTVSRIRTEHFPLTLESARPSHTSQYLCASINPSDSYNEQFFGPGTRLTVL.

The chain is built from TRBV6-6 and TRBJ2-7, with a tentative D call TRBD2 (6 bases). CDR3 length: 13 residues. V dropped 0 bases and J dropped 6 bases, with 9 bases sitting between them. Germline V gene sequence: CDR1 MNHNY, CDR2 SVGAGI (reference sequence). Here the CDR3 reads CASSYSIGGEQYF. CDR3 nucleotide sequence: TGTGCCAGCAGTTACTCGATCGGGGGCGAGCAGTACTTC.

The CDR3 here is CATSRARPVNTGELFF. CDR3 in DNA: TGTGCCACCAGCAGAGCTCGACCGGTGAACACCGGGGAGCTGTTTTTT. The rearrangement joins TRBV15 to TRBJ2-2, with D uncertain. Trimming took off 1 base at V and 1 base at J, with 10 bases between the two ends. The germline V gene has CDR1 LNHNV and CDR2 YYDKDF (reference sequence). CDR3 size: 16 residues. The full variable domain, rest sourced from reference TRBV15 and TRBJ2-2, is DAMVIQNPRYQVTQFGKPVTLSCSQTLNHNVMYWYQQKSSQAPKLLFHYYDKDFNNEADTPDNFQSRRPNTSFCFLDIRSPGLGDTAMYLCATSRARPVNTGELFFGEGSRLTVL.

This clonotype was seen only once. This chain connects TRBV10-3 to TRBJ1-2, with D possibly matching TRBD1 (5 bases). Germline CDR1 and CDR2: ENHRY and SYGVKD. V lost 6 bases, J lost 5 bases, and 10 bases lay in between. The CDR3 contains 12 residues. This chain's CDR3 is CAISLQDYGYTF. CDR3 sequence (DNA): TGTGCCATCAGCCTACAGGATTATGGCTACACCTTC.

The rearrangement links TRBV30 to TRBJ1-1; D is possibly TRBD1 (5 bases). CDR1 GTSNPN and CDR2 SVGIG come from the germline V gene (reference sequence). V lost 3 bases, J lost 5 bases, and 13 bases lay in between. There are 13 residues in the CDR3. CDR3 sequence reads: CAWSTDTGTEAFF. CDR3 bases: TGTGCCTGGAGCACGGACACCGGGACTGAAGCTTTCTTT.

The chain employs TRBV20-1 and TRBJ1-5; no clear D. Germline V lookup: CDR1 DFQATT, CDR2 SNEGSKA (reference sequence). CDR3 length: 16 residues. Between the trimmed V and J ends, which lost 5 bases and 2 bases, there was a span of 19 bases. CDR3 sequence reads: CSAPTRREGRNQPQHF. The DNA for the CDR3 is TGCAGTGCTCCCACCCGACGGGAGGGTCGCAATCAGCCCCAGCATTTT.

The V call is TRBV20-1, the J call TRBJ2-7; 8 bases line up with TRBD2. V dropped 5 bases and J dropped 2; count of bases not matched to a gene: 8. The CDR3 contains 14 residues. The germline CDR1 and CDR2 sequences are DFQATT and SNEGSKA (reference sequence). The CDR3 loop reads CSAHNSGATYEQYF. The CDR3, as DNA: TGCAGTGCTCATAATAGCGGGGCCACCTACGAGCAGTACTTC.

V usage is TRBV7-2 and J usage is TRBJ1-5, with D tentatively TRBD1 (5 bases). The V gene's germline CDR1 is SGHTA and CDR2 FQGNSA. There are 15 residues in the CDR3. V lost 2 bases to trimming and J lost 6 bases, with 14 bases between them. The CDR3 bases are TGTGCCAGCAGCTTAAATTCGGGGGAGTTTCAGCCCCAGCATTTT. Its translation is CASSLNSGEFQPQHF.

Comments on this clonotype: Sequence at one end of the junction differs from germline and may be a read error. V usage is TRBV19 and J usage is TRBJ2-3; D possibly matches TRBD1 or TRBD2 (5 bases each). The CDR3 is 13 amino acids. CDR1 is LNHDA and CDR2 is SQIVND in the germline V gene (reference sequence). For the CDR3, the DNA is TGTGCCAGTAGTATTCGGGGCACGGATACGCAGTATTTT. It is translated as CASSIRGTDTQYF.

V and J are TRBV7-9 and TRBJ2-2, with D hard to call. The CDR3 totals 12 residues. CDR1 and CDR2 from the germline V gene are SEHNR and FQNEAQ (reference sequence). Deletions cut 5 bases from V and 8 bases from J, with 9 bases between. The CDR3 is CASSEILGELFF. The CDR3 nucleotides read TGTGCCAGCAGCGAAATTCTGGGGGAGCTGTTTTTT.

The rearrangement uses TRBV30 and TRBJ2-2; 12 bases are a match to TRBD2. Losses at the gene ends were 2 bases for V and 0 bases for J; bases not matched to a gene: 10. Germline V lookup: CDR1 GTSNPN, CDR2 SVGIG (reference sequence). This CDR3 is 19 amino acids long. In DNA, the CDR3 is TGTGCCTGGAGTCCTAGCGGGGGGGCCCTAATACCGAACACCGGGGAGCTGTTTTTT. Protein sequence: CAWSPSGGALIPNTGELFF.

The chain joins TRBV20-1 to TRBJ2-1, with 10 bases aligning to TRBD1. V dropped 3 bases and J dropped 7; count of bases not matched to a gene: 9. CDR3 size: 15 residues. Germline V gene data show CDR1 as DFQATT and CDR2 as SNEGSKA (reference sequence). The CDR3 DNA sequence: TGCAGTGCTAGGGGCCCGGGACAGGGGTATAATGAGCAGTTCTTC. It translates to CSARGPGQGYNEQFF.

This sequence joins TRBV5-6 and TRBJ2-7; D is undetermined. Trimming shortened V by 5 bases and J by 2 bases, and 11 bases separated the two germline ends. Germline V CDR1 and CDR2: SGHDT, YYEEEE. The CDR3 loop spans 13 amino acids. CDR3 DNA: TGTGCCAGCAGTAGGATCGGTCCCTACGAGCAGTACTTC. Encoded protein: CASSRIGPYEQYF.

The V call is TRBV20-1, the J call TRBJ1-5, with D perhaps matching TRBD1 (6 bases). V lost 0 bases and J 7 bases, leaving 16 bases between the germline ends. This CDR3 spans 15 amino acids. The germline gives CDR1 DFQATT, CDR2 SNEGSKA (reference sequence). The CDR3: CSARDLTGLWQPQHF. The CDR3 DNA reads TGCAGTGCTAGAGATCTAACAGGGTTATGGCAGCCCCAGCATTTT.